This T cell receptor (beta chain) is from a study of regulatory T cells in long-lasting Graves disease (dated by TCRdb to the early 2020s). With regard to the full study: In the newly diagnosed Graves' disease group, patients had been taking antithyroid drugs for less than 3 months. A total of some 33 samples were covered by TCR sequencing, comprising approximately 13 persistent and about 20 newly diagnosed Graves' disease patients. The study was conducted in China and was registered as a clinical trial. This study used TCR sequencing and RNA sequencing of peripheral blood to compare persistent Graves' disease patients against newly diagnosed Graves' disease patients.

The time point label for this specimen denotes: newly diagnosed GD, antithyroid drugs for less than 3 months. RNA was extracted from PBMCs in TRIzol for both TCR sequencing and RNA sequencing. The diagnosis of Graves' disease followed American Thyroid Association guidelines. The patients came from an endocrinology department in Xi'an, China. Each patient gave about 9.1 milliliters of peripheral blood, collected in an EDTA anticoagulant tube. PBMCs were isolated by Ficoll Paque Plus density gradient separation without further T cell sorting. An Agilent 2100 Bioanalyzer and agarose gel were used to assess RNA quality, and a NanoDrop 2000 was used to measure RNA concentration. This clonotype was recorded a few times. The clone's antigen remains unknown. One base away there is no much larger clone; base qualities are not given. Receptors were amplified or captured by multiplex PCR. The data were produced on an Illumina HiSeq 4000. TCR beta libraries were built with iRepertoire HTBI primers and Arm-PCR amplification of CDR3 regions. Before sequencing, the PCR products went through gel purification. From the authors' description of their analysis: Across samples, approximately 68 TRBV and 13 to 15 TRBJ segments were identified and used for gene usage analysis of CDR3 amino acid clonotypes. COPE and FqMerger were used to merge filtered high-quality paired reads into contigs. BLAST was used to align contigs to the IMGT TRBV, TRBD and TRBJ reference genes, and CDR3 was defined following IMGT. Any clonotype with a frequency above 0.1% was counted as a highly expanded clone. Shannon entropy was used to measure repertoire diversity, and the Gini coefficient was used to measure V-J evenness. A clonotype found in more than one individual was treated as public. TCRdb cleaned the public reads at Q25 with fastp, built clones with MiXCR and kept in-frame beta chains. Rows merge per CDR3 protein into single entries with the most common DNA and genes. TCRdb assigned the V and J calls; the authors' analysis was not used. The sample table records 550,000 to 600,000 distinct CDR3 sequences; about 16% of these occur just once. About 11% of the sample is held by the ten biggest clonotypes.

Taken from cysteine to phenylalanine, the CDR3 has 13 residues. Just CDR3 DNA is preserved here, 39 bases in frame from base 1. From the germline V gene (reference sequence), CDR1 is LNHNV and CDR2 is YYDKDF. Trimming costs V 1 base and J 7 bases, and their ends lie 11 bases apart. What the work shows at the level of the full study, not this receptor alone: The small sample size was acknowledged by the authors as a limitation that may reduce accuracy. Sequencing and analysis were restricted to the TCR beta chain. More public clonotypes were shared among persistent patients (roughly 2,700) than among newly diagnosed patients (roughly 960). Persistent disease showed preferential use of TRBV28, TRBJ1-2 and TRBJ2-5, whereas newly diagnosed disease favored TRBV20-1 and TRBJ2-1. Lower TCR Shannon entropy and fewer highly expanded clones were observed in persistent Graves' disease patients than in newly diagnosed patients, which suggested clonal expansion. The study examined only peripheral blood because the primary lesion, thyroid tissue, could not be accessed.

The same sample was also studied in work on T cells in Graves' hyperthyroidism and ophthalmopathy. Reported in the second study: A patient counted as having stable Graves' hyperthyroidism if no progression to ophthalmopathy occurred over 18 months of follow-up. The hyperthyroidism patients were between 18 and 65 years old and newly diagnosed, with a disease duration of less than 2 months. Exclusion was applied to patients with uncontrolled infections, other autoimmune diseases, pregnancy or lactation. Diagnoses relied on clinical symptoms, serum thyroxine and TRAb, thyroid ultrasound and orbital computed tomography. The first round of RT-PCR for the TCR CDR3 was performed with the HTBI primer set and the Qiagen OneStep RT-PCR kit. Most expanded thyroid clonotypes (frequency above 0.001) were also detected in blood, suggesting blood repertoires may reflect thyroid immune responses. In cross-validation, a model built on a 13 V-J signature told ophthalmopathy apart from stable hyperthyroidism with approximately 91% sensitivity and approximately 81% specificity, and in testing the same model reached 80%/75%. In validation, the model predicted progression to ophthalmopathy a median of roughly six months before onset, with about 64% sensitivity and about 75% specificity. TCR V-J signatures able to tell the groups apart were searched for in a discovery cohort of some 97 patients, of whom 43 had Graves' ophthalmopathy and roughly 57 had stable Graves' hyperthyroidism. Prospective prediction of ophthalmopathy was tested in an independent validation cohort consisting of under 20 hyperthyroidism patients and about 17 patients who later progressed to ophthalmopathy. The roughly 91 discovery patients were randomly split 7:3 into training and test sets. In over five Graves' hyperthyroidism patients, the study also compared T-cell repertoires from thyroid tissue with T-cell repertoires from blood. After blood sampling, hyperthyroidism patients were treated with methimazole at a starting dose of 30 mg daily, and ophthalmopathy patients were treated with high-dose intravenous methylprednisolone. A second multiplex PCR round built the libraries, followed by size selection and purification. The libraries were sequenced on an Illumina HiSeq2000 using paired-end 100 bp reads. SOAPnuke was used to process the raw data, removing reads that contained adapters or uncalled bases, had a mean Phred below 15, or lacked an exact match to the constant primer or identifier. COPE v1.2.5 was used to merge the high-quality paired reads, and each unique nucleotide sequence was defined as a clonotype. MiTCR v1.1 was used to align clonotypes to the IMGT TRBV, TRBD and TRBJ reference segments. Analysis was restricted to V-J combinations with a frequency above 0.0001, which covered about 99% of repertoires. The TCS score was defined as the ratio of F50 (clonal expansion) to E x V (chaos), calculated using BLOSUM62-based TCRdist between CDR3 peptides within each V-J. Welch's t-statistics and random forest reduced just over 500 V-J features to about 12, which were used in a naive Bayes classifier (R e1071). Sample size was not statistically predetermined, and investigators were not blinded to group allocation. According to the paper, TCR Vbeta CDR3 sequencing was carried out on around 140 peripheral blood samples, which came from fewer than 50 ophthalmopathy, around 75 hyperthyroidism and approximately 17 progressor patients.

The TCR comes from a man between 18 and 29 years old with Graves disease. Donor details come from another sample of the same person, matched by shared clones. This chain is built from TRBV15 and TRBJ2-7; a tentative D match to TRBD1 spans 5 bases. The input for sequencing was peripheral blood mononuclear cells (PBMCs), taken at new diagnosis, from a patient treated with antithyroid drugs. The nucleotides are TGTGCCACCAGCAGAGTTGCGGCAGGGGAGCAGTACTTC. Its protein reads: CATSRVAAGEQYF.